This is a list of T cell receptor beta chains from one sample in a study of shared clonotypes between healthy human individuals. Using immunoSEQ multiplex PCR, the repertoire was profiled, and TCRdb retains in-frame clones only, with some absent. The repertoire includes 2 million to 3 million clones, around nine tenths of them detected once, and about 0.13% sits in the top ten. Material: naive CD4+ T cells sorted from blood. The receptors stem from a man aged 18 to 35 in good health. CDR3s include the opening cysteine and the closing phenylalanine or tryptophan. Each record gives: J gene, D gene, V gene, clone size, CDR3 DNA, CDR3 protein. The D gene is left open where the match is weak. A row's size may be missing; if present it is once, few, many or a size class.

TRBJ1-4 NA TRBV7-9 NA TGTGCCAGCAGCACCCCAGCCGCAACTAATGAAAAACTGTTTTTT CASSTPAATNEKLFF
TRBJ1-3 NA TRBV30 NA TGTGCCTGGAGTGCTCCCAGGTCGTTAGGGATGGGAAACACCATATATTTT CAWSAPRSLGMGNTIYF
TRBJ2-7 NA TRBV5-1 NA TGCGCCAGCAGCGCGGGAACTCAGGGGGGAGCCTACGAGCAGTACTTC CASSAGTQGGAYEQYF
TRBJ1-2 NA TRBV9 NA TGTGCCAGCACCTATCGGTGGGAGAACTATGGCTACACCTTC CASTYRWENYGYTF
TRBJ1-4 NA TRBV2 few TGTGCCAGCAGTGGGCCGAATGAAAAACTGTTTTTT CASSGPNEKLFF
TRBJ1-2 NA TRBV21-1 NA TGTGCCAGCAGCAGGGGACAGGGTCCCTTATATGGCTACACCTTC CASSRGQGPLYGYTF
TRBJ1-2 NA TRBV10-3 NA TGTGCCATCAGTGGGGAGAACTATGGCTACACCTTC CAISGENYGYTF
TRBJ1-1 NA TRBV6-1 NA TGTGCCAGCAGTGAAGCTCTTACACCCGCTTTCTTT CASSEALTPAFF
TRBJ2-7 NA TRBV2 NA TGTGCCAGTCTTCTGACAGGAGCAGGACTGTACTTC CASLLTGAGLYF
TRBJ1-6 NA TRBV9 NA TGTGCCAGCAGCGTAGCGGAGAGCTCCTATAATTCACCCCTCCACTTT CASSVAESSYNSPLHF
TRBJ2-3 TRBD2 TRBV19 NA TGTGCCAGTACCTCGTTCAGCGGGAAGGTCCCAGATACGCAGTATTTT CASTSFSGKVPDTQYF
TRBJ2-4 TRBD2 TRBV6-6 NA TGTGCCAGCAGGGAACAACTAGCGAAAAACATTCAGTACTTC CASREQLAKNIQYF
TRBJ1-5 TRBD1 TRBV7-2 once TGTGCCAGCAGCGCGATCGACAGGGGAAGCAATCAGCCCCAGCATTTT CASSAIDRGSNQPQHF
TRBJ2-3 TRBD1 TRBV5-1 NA TGCGCCAGCAGCACCCCCGGGACAGGCAGTACAGATACGCAGTATTTT CASSTPGTGSTDTQYF
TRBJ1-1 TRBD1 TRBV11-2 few TGTGCCAGCAGCTTCCGGACAGGGACCACTGAAGCTTTCTTT CASSFRTGTTEAFF
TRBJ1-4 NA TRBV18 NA TGTGCCAGCTCACCACCAGGAGCTCCTAATGAAAAACTGTTTTTT CASSPPGAPNEKLFF
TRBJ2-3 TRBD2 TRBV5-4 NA TGTGCCAGCAGTCCATCGGACCTGGCGGGAGGGTCGGATACGCAGTATTTT CASSPSDLAGGSDTQYF
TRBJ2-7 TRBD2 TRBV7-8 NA TGTGCCAGCAGCTTAGGACTAGCGGCGGAAGAGCAGTACTTC CASSLGLAAEEQYF
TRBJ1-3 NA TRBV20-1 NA TGCAGTGCGCGCCGGGACACCATATATTTT CSARRDTIYF
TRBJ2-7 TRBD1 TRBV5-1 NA TGCGCCAGCAGCTCCCGGGACAGGGGAAACGAGCAGTACTTC CASSSRDRGNEQYF
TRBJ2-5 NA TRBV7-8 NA TGTGCCAGCAGCTCAGGCGTCCATTTCCAAGAGACCCAGTACTTC CASSSGVHFQETQYF
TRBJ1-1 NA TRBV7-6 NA TGTGCCAGCAGCTCCCGGGGACTGATTACCTCGAACACTGAAGCTTTCTTT CASSSRGLITSNTEAFF
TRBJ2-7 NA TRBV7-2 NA TGTGCCAGCAGCGCAGACTACGAGCAGTACTTC CASSADYEQYF